Below are 5 T cell receptor beta chains sequenced from a single sample in a study of identical twins. TCRdb analysed the 5' RACE reads with MiXCR anew, one entry per CDR3 protein. The sample shows about 520,000 distinct CDR3 sequences, approximately 22% of them seen only once. The sample was also reused in another study, on T cells expressing NK-cell markers.

The source material was CD4+ T cells sorted from blood. These receptors all stem from a woman between 18 and 29 years old in good health.

This clonotype was seen a handful of times. The genes are TRBV4-1 and TRBJ1-1; possible D gene TRBD1, 6 bases. The CDR3 is 16 residues long. Germline V gene sequence: CDR1 MGHRA, CDR2 YSYEKL. V was trimmed by 4 bases and J by 0 bases, leaving 15 bases between them. For the CDR3, the DNA is TGCGCCAGCAGCCGCCAGAGGACAGCCATGAACACTGAAGCTTTCTTT. This encodes CASSRQRTAMNTEAFF.

The chain employs TRBV6-1 and TRBJ1-2; D not certain. Germline V CDR1 and CDR2: MNHNS, SASEGT. The V gene lost 5 bases and the J gene lost 2 bases, with 9 bases spanning the gap. This CDR3 comprises 13 residues. The CDR3 loop is CASSQKGNYGYTF. In DNA, the CDR3 is TGTGCCAGCAGTCAGAAGGGAAACTATGGCTACACCTTC.

This clonotype is a singleton in its sample. This chain joins TRBV9 and TRBJ2-5; D is perhaps TRBD1 or TRBD2 (5 bases each). The CDR3 loop spans 14 amino acids. The germline CDR1 and CDR2 sequences are SGDLS and YYNGEE. V shed 4 bases and J shed 2 bases, with 12 bases lying between them. The CDR3 loop reads CASSQGPGQETQYF. CDR3 DNA: TGTGCCAGCAGCCAGGGACCGGGACAAGAGACCCAGTACTTC. The variable domain in full, completed from reference TRBV9 and TRBJ2-5, reads DSGVTQTPKHLITATGQRVTLRCSPRSGDLSVYWYQQSLDQGLQFLIQYYNGEERAKGNILERFSAQQFPDLHSELNLSSLELGDSALYFCASSQGPGQETQYFGPGTRLLVL.

This clonotype was seen a few times. The V gene is TRBV27, the J gene TRBJ2-2, with D perhaps matching TRBD1 (5 bases). The CDR3 is made up of 14 amino acids. The V and J ends lost 3 bases and 2 bases respectively, with 7 bases between them. Germline CDR1 reads MNHEY; CDR2 reads SMNVEV (reference sequence). CDR3: CASSFQGNTGELFF. The CDR3 DNA reads as TGTGCCAGCAGTTTTCAGGGAAACACCGGGGAGCTGTTTTTT.

This chain joins TRBV5-1 and TRBJ2-1, with D maybe TRBD1 (5 bases). There are 16 residues in the CDR3. The V end was cut by 5 bases, the J end by 5 bases, with 20 bases between. Germline CDR1 and CDR2: SGHRS and YFSETQ. CDR3 DNA: TGCGCCAGCAGGATATTAAGGGGTCAAGCCGACAATGAGCAGTTCTTC. Protein product: CASRILRGQADNEQFF.